This TCR beta chain was captured by sequencing in a study of blood T cell repertoires in COVID-19. CDR1 and CDR2 (germline): MGHRA, YSYEKL. V was pared by 4 bases and J by 5 bases, with 7 bases of the junction left unmatched. The CDR3 totals 16 residues. Allocation to cohorts depended on clinical history reported by the participants. Original processing notes: From reference gene primer amplification, estimates of nucleated cell counts were derived. TCRdb's copy holds only in-frame clones and misses some; the assay was immunoSEQ multiplex PCR. V, J and clone size derive from that table, while D and trimming were established from the DNA sequence. This table has about 280,000 clones, 85% appearing once.

The TCR sequence derives from a woman in her 50s who had recovered from COVID-19. The V call is TRBV4-1, the J call TRBJ1-4; TRBD1 agrees at 10 bases. The material sequenced was PBMCs or T cells enriched from blood (not recorded which). Here the CDR3 reads CASSRSPGQGNEKLFF. DNA for the CDR3: TGCGCCAGCAGCCGCAGTCCGGGACAGGGGAATGAAAAACTGTTTTTT.